This passage covers 2 T cell receptor beta chains from one sample sequenced in a study of OX40 agonist ivuxolimab in advanced cancers. Sequencing was performed with immunoSEQ multiplex PCR; in TCRdb, only in-frame clones are kept and a portion is missing. Among fewer than 20,000 clones listed, approximately 85% were seen once. The sequences come from CD4+ or CD8+ T cells sorted from blood, collected in a trial of the OX40 agonist ivuxolimab. These TCRs come from an adult with an advanced solid tumor such as melanoma, head and neck, liver or kidney cancer.

The chain employs TRBV6-5 and TRBJ1-6; 8 nucleotides line up with TRBD1. Germline values: CDR1 MNHEY, CDR2 SVGAGI. This CDR3 has 15 amino acids. With 2 bases clipped from V and 7 bases from J, the junction kept 4 bases outside the gene matches. CDR3 sequence reads: CASSYIGQGNSPLHF. CDR3 nucleotides: TGTGCCAGCAGTTACATCGGACAGGGAAATTCACCCCTCCACTTT.

This rearrangement joins TRBV7-3 to TRBJ2-1; the D gene could be TRBD1 or TRBD2 (5 bases each). The CDR3 extends over 16 amino acids. Per the germline V gene, CDR1 is SGHTA and CDR2 is FQGTGA. Trimming took off 2 bases at V and 0 bases at J, with 11 bases between the two ends. The CDR3 region has the DNA TGTGCCAGCAGCTTAGGGACCGCCTTCTCCTACAATGAGCAGTTCTTC. It encodes CASSLGTAFSYNEQFF. The whole variable domain, remainder taken from reference TRBV7-3 and TRBJ2-1, is GAGVSQTPSNKVTEKGKYVELRCDPISGHTALYWYRQSLGQGPEFLIYFQGTGAADDSGLPNDRFFAVRPEGSVSTLKIQRTERGDSAVYLCASSLGTAFSYNEQFFGPGTRLTVL.